The 16 T cell receptor beta chains given below trace back to one sample, sequenced in a study of T cells in Graves' hyperthyroidism and ophthalmopathy. Researchers took RNA transcripts and amplified the TCR beta CDR3 regions from them. A first-round RT-PCR of the TCR CDR3 used the HTBI primer set. Each CDR3 protein is one row after TCRdb ran MiXCR on the multiplex PCR reads. The table has some 650,000 distinct CDR3 sequences, 16% seen once. Sequencing input: blood. These TCRs come from a woman aged 40 to 55 with Graves' ophthalmopathy.

This clonotype was detected ten times or more. The chain is built from TRBV7-3 and TRBJ1-1, with 12 bases fitting TRBD1. This CDR3 spans 18 amino acids. With V trimmed by 2 bases and J by 2 bases, 9 bases remained unmatched. The germline V gene has CDR1 SGHTA and CDR2 FQGTGA. This chain's CDR3 is CASSLYPGTGGPNTEAFF. CDR3 bases: TGTGCCAGCAGCTTATACCCCGGGACAGGGGGCCCCAACACTGAAGCTTTCTTT.

This clonotype was seen many times. This chain links TRBV20-1 with TRBJ2-3; TRBD2 agrees at 13 bases. Trimming cost V 6 bases and J 8 bases; bases outside gene matches: 11. CDR3 length: 15 residues. Germline V gives CDR1 DFQATT, CDR2 SNEGSKA (reference sequence). CDR3 sequence (DNA): TGCAGTGCCCCGGGACTAGCGGGGCTCGGGGGTACGCAGTATTTT. Translating gives CSAPGLAGLGGTQYF.

This clonotype has a count of ten or more. V gene TRBV2 combines with J gene TRBJ2-1; TRBD2 matches at 10 bases. This CDR3 has 16 amino acids. V lost 6 bases and J lost 5; bases outside the gene matches: 10. Per germline, CDR1 SNHLY and CDR2 FYNNEI. CDR3 DNA sequence: TGTGCCAGCAGGGAAAGGGTCCTAGCGGGAGACAATGAGCAGTTCTTC. Residues: CASRERVLAGDNEQFF.

The CDR3: CASSLAGGSGEQFF. The CDR3, as DNA: TGTGCCAGCAGCCTTGCGGGGGGCAGCGGTGAGCAGTTCTTC. J is TRBJ2-1 and V is TRBV6-1; 8 nucleotides match TRBD2. The length of the CDR3 is 14 residues. In germline, CDR1 is MNHNS, CDR2 SASEGT. V trimming: 6 bases; J trimming: 9 bases; junction bases outside the gene matches: 10.

Comments on this clonotype: The CDR3 does not close with the conserved phenylalanine or tryptophan, likely indicating a read error. The V call is TRBV6-5, the J call TRBJ1-6; 7 bases line up with TRBD1. The V gene end was trimmed by 2 bases and the J gene end by 15 bases; junction bases not matched to a gene: 4. The CDR3 loop spans 12 amino acids. Germline V gene data show CDR1 as MNHEY and CDR2 as SVGAGI. DNA for the CDR3: TGTGCCAGCAGTTACGGGACAGTTGACCTCCACCTT. Protein sequence: CASSYGTVDLHL.

This clonotype showed up just a few times. The J gene is TRBJ2-5, the V gene TRBV3-1, with D perhaps TRBD2 (5 bases). The V and J ends lost 0 bases and 9 bases respectively, with 11 bases between them. The germline V gene has CDR1 LGHDT and CDR2 YNNKEL (reference sequence). The CDR3 extends over 13 amino acids. CDR3 DNA sequence: TGTGCCAGCAGCCAAGAACCGACCGGGGCCCAGTACTTC. Its protein product is CASSQEPTGAQYF.

The sample holds many counts of this clonotype. The V gene is TRBV5-1, the J gene TRBJ2-1; D unresolved. This CDR3 has 15 amino acids. V lost 0 bases and J 7 bases, leaving 14 bases between the germline ends. CDR1 SGHRS and CDR2 YFSETQ come from the germline V gene. This chain's CDR3 is CASSLDSRLWNEQFF. CDR3 nucleotides: TGCGCCAGCAGCTTGGACAGCCGGCTTTGGAATGAGCAGTTCTTC.

This clonotype appeared a few times. In DNA, the CDR3 is TGTGCCAGCAGCTACCCTGGCAGGGCGGACGGCTACACCTTC. Protein: CASSYPGRADGYTF. V and J are TRBV5-4 and TRBJ1-2, with D maybe TRBD1 (5 bases). Germline V lookup: CDR1 SGHNT, CDR2 YYREEE (reference sequence). V was cut by 3 bases and J by 8 bases, with 17 bases left in between. This CDR3 spans 14 amino acids.

Ten or more counts support this clonotype. This rearrangement joins TRBV28 to TRBJ2-7, with 7 bases fitting TRBD1. With 4 bases clipped from V and 0 bases from J, the junction kept 9 bases outside the gene matches. The CDR3 spans 16 residues. Germline CDR1 MDHEN, CDR2 SYDVKM. CDR3 residues: CASSYGQGESSYEQYF. The DNA for the CDR3 is TGTGCCAGCAGTTACGGGCAGGGGGAGAGCTCCTACGAGCAGTACTTC. Combining the CDR3 with reference TRBV28 and TRBJ2-7 gives the whole variable domain DVKVTQSSRYLVKRTGEKVFLECVQDMDHENMFWYRQDPGLGLRLIYFSYDVKMKEKGDIPEGYSVSREKKERFSLILESASTNQTSMYLCASSYGQGESSYEQYFGPGTRLTVT.

This clonotype has more than one count but fewer than ten. The chain is built from TRBV3-1 and TRBJ2-3; 12 nucleotides line up with TRBD2. With 3 bases clipped from V and 4 bases from J, the junction kept 5 bases outside the gene matches. This CDR3 contains 16 residues. Germline-derived CDR1 and CDR2 are LGHDT and YNNKEL (reference sequence). The CDR3 DNA sequence: TGTGCCAGCAGCCACCTAGCGGGAGGGCCCTCAGATACGCAGTATTTT. Translated: CASSHLAGGPSDTQYF.

This clonotype was detected a few times. The chain links TRBV3-1 to TRBJ2-7, with unresolved D. Germline V gives CDR1 LGHDT, CDR2 YNNKEL (reference sequence). The ends were cut back, 4 bases at V and 3 bases at J, with 13 bases in the middle. The CDR3 is 14 amino acids. The CDR3 sequence is CASSPAAGGYEQYF. CDR3 DNA sequence: TGTGCCAGCAGCCCGGCGGCCGGCGGCTACGAGCAGTACTTC.

The V and J genes are TRBV7-9 and TRBJ1-1; D is perhaps TRBD1 (6 bases). The CDR3 totals 16 residues. In germline, CDR1 is SEHNR, CDR2 FQNEAQ (reference sequence). V was shortened by 5 bases and J by 4 bases, with 20 bases between the two germline ends. The DNA for the CDR3 is TGTGCCAGCAGCCAGCGATCTCAGGGGTTAGGCACTGAAGCTTTCTTT. The encoded protein is CASSQRSQGLGTEAFF.

This clonotype was detected many times. The V call is TRBV6-1, the J call TRBJ2-1; 12 positions match TRBD2. Germline V lookup: CDR1 MNHNS, CDR2 SASEGT. The ends lost 6 bases at V and 9 bases at J; junction bases unmatched: 3. This CDR3 has 13 amino acids. The DNA for the CDR3 is TGTGCCAGCAGGACTAGCGGGAGTAGTGAGCAGTTCTTC. Encoded protein: CASRTSGSSEQFF.

This sequence joins TRBV6-1 and TRBJ2-4, with D possibly TRBD2 on 6 matching bases. The CDR3 loop spans 18 amino acids. Per germline, CDR1 MNHNS and CDR2 SASEGT. V dropped 6 bases and J dropped 0 bases, with 21 bases sitting between them. CDR3: CASRENPTSIIAKNIQYF. CDR3 bases: TGTGCCAGCAGGGAAAACCCAACTAGCATTATAGCCAAAAACATTCAGTACTTC.

In this sample, this clonotype turned up many times. The rearrangement uses TRBV2 and TRBJ2-5; 10 bases agree with TRBD2. From germline, CDR1 is SNHLY and CDR2 FYNNEI. The V segment lost 7 bases and the J segment 5 bases; nucleotides outside the gene matches: 7. This CDR3 contains 14 residues. CDR3 coding DNA: TGTGCCAGCACGGAAGGACTAGCGGCGGAGACCCAGTACTTC. Its translation: CASTEGLAAETQYF.

CDR3 in DNA: TGTGCCAGCAGCTTGGCCGGGGTTGATCAGCCCCAGCATTTT. It codes for CASSLAGVDQPQHF. The chain uses TRBV5-6 and TRBJ1-5, with D hard to call. The CDR3 spans 14 residues. Germline CDR1 SGHDT, CDR2 YYEEEE. V dropped 0 bases and J dropped 5 bases, with 9 bases sitting between them.